This entry features one T cell receptor beta chain sequence. This clonotype was picked up many times. This clone's antigen is unknown. Base qualities are not recorded, but no much larger clone differs from it by a single base. This sample is part of a study of T cells in Graves' hyperthyroidism and ophthalmopathy (dated by TCRdb to the late 2010s). About the full investigation: Peripheral blood was collected at initial diagnosis, before any treatment. TCR Vbeta CDR3 sequencing of around 130 peripheral blood samples (43 ophthalmopathy, 75 hyperthyroidism and some 17 progressor patients) is reported in the paper. For training and testing, the approximately 97 patients in the discovery cohort were randomly divided in a 7:3 ratio. After sampling, hyperthyroidism patients received methimazole starting at 30 mg daily, and ophthalmopathy patients received high-dose intravenous methylprednisolone. Prospective prediction of ophthalmopathy was tested in an independent validation cohort of 18 to 20 hyperthyroidism patients and some 17 patients who later progressed to ophthalmopathy. In addition, the study compared T-cell repertoires in thyroid tissue and in blood from several Graves' hyperthyroidism patients. TCR V-J signatures able to tell the groups apart were searched for in a discovery cohort of around 95 patients, of whom more than 40 had Graves' ophthalmopathy and about 60 had stable Graves' hyperthyroidism. Findings and caveats that apply to the study as a whole: Most expanded thyroid clonotypes (frequency above 0.001) were also found in blood, which suggests that blood repertoires may mirror thyroid immune responses. In cross-validation, a model built on a 13 V-J signature told ophthalmopathy apart from stable hyperthyroidism with 85% to 90% sensitivity and 81% to 82% specificity, and in testing the same model reached 80%/75%. Sample size was not statistically predetermined, and investigators were not blinded to group allocation. In validation, progression to ophthalmopathy was predicted by the model with roughly 71% sensitivity and 72% to 85% specificity, a median of around 5.9 months before onset.

Hyperthyroidism patients were aged 18 to 65 years and newly diagnosed, with disease duration of less than 2 months. Any patient with an uncontrolled infection, another autoimmune disease, pregnancy or lactation was excluded. Diagnoses relied on clinical symptoms, serum thyroxine and TRAb, thyroid ultrasound and orbital computed tomography. Blood from progressor patients was drawn when they were first diagnosed with hyperthyroidism, before any ophthalmopathy symptoms appeared. Ficoll-Paque density gradient centrifugation was used to isolate PBMCs from 8 to 10 ml of fresh peripheral blood. Progressor patients were initially diagnosed with Graves' hyperthyroidism and developed ophthalmopathy during follow-up. Total RNA was extracted with Trizol reagent, and quality was checked on an Agilent 2100 Bioanalyzer. Amplification of TCR beta CDR3 regions was carried out from RNA transcripts. For the first round of RT-PCR on the TCR CDR3, the HTBI primer set was used together with the Qiagen OneStep RT-PCR kit. Libraries were constructed in a second round of multiplex PCR, after which size selection and purification were performed. The libraries were sequenced on an Illumina HiSeq2000 using paired-end 100 bp reads. Processing in the source paper ran as follows. SOAPnuke was used to process the raw data, throwing out any read that contained adapters or uncalled bases, had a mean Phred below 15, or lacked an exact constant-primer or identifier match. High-quality paired reads were merged using COPE v1.2.5, and each unique nucleotide sequence was defined as a clonotype. MiTCR v1.1 was used to align clonotypes to the IMGT TRBV, TRBD and TRBJ reference segments. Only V-J combinations with frequency above 0.0001, covering 98% to 99.2% of repertoires, were analysed. The TCS score was defined as the ratio of F50 (clonal expansion) to E x V (chaos), calculated using BLOSUM62-based TCRdist between CDR3 peptides within each V-J. Welch's t-statistics and random forest reduced around 510 V-J features to fewer than 15, which were used in a naive Bayes classifier (R e1071). The raw public reads went through TCRdb reprocessing: fastp at Q25, MiXCR clone calling, in-frame beta chains kept. A single entry per CDR3 protein holds the most common genes and DNA from its merged rows. What appears here as the V and J calls and clone size reflects TCRdb's work, not the paper's. The sample table contains hundreds of thousands of distinct CDR3 sequences; only one count was recorded for 15% to 20% of them. The ten largest make up over 15% of the sample.

V was cut back by 2 bases and J by 7 bases, leaving a gap of 5 bases between them. The germline V gene specifies MNHNS as CDR1 and SASEGT as CDR2. Counted from cysteine to phenylalanine, this CDR3 has 11 amino acids. Just CDR3 DNA is preserved here, 33 bases in frame from base 1. This sequence was found in a woman between 50 and 59 years old with Graves' hyperthyroidism that later progressed to Graves' ophthalmopathy. Specimen: blood. The receptor chain draws on TRBV6-1 and TRBJ1-1; the D gene lacks a confident call. The DNA reads TGTGCCAGCAGTGAACTGCTTGAAGCTTTCTTT. This gives the protein CASSELLEAFF.